These 16 T cell receptor beta chains came from one sample sequenced in a study of human CD4 T cells and Enterobacteriaceae. Method: immunoSEQ multiplex PCR; TCRdb's copy keeps in-frame clones and lacks some. The table records 25,000 to 35,000 clones, about four fifths of them present only once. All CD4+ cells other than CD45RA+CCR7+CD95- naive cells were sorted as memory, over 98% pure. Sequenced input: memory CD4+ T cells from blood. The receptor set was obtained from a human donor in good health.

The V gene is TRBV5-1, the J gene TRBJ1-4, with unresolved D. This CDR3 region has 14 residues. Trimming cost V 6 bases and J 5 bases, with 14 bases left between them. CDR1 and CDR2 (germline): SGHRS, YFSETQ. The CDR3 reads CASKLTGVNEKLFF. The CDR3, as DNA: TGCGCCAGCAAGCTTACCGGGGTGAATGAAAAACTGTTTTTT.

V is TRBV28 and J is TRBJ1-2; TRBD1 might be the D (5 bases). Germline CDR1 is MDHEN and CDR2 is SYDVKM. V was cut by 8 bases and J by 0 bases, with 13 bases left in between. CDR3 length equals 14 residues. The CDR3 here is CASYSLGANYGYTF. The CDR3 bases are TGTGCCAGCTACAGTTTAGGGGCTAACTATGGCTACACCTTC.

This chain uses TRBV30 with TRBJ1-5; TRBD1 is a possible D gene (6 bases). CDR1 is GTSNPN and CDR2 is SVGIG in the germline V gene (reference sequence). Trimming took 3 bases from V and 7 from J, leaving 13 bases between them. The CDR3 contains 13 residues. CDR3 residues: CAWSFTGKQPQHF. As DNA, the CDR3 is TGTGCCTGGAGCTTCACAGGGAAGCAGCCCCAGCATTTT.

The J gene is TRBJ1-5, the V gene TRBV6-5, with 8 bases lining up with TRBD1. In germline, CDR1 is MNHEY, CDR2 SVGAGI. The CDR3 has 14 residues. The V gene end was trimmed by 8 bases and the J gene end by 1 base; junction bases not matched to a gene: 4. The CDR3 region is CASLTGVSNQPQHF. The CDR3 nucleotides are TGTGCCAGCTTGACAGGGGTGAGCAATCAGCCCCAGCATTTT.

The gene calls are TRBV20-1 and TRBJ1-1; D is ambiguous. Germline CDR1 is DFQATT and CDR2 is SNEGSKA (reference sequence). V was trimmed by 6 bases and J by 6 bases, leaving 5 bases between them. The CDR3 extends over 9 amino acids. As DNA, the CDR3 is TGCAGTGCCCGCGCTGAAGCTTTCTTT. Amino acids: CSARAEAFF.

The rearrangement joins TRBV14 to TRBJ2-7, with 9 bases lining up with TRBD2. Germline-derived CDR1 and CDR2 are SGHDN and FVKESK. Germline trimming cut 3 bases from V and 2 bases from J; bases unmatched to any gene: 5. The CDR3 is 15 amino acids. The CDR3 DNA is TGTGCCAGCAGCCAGGGTAGCGGGGGCACCTACGAGCAGTACTTC. This sequence encodes CASSQGSGGTYEQYF.

V is TRBV27 and J is TRBJ2-7; possibly TRBD2 for D (6 bases). The germline V gene encodes CDR1 MNHEY and CDR2 SMNVEV (reference sequence). This CDR3 contains 15 residues. V dropped 5 bases and J dropped 0 bases, with 14 bases sitting between them. CDR3 region: CASSLKGGASYEQYF. The CDR3, as DNA: TGTGCCAGCAGTCTCAAAGGAGGGGCCTCCTACGAGCAGTACTTC.

This rearrangement joins TRBV29-1 to TRBJ1-5, with D unclear. Germline values: CDR1 SQVTM, CDR2 ANQGSEA. CDR3 length: 12 amino acids. V was trimmed by 4 bases and J by 6 bases, leaving 10 bases between them. In DNA, the CDR3 is TGCAGCGTTGGTTGGTCCGGTCAGCCCCAGCATTTT. This encodes CSVGWSGQPQHF.

The chain couples TRBV28 to TRBJ1-1; TRBD1 agrees at 10 bases. This CDR3 has 16 amino acids. Germline V CDR1 and CDR2: MDHEN, SYDVKM. The V segment lost 3 bases and the J segment 4 bases; nucleotides outside the gene matches: 8. This chain's CDR3 is CASSFPRTGGITEAFF. As DNA, the CDR3 is TGTGCCAGCAGTTTTCCGCGGACAGGGGGTATCACTGAAGCTTTCTTT.

This clone was observed once. The genes are TRBV9 and TRBJ1-3; D perhaps matches TRBD1 (5 bases). Trimming cost V 2 bases and J 3 bases, with 24 bases left between them. CDR1 and CDR2 from the germline V gene are SGDLS and YYNGEE. The CDR3 covers 19 residues. The CDR3 nucleotides read TGTGCCAGCAGCGTTCCCACAGGCGGAAATAAGGGCAGTGGAAACACCATATATTTT. As protein: CASSVPTGGNKGSGNTIYF.

The rearrangement uses TRBV4-1 and TRBJ1-1, with 7 nucleotides matching TRBD1. Unmatched junction bases numbered 10, after V lost 6 bases and J lost 6 bases. This CDR3 has 14 residues. The germline CDR1 and CDR2 sequences are MGHRA and YSYEKL. This chain's CDR3 is CASRLSRQGAEAFF. CDR3 nucleotide sequence: TGCGCCAGCAGGCTGAGCCGACAGGGCGCTGAAGCTTTCTTT.

V usage is TRBV11-2 and J usage is TRBJ1-2; D is uncertain. V was clipped by 1 base and J by 7 bases, with 7 bases between them. Germline V gene lookup returns CDR1 SGHAT and CDR2 FQNNGV. CDR3 length: 12 amino acids. The DNA of the CDR3 is TGTGCCAGCAGCTTAGGCACGGTTGGCTACACCTTC. Translated, it gives CASSLGTVGYTF.

Regarding this clone: Other DNA sequences from this sample encode an identical CDR3 as well. The CDR3 protein is CASSLAPGKNSPLHF. The CDR3 region has the DNA TGTGCCAGCAGCTTAGCCCCAGGGAAGAATTCACCCCTCCACTTT. V gene TRBV11-1 combines with J gene TRBJ1-6; D perhaps matches TRBD1 (5 bases). V lost 0 bases and J lost 7, with 10 bases in between. The CDR3 is 15 amino acids. Germline V CDR1 and CDR2: SGHAT, FQDESV (reference sequence).

The chain carries TRBV10-3 and TRBJ1-5; 7 nucleotides agree with TRBD1. Trimming removed 10 bases from V and 7 bases from J; junction bases left unmatched: 10. The CDR3 contains 13 residues. Germline CDR1 and CDR2: ENHRY and SYGVKD. As DNA, the CDR3 is TGTGCCACCGTGACAGGGTCCGGCCAGCCCCAGCATTTT. This sequence encodes CATVTGSGQPQHF.

The chain has TRBV28 and TRBJ2-3; the D gene could be TRBD1 or TRBD2 (6 bases each). There are 16 residues in the CDR3. Trimming took off 4 bases at V and 0 bases at J, with 14 bases between the two ends. Germline values: CDR1 MDHEN, CDR2 SYDVKM. CDR3 sequence (DNA): TGTGCCAGCAGTTCCCTCACAGGGACTAGCACAGATACGCAGTATTTT. The encoded protein is CASSSLTGTSTDTQYF. Looking up the rest from reference TRBV28 and TRBJ2-3 gives the full variable domain: DVKVTQSSRYLVKRTGEKVFLECVQDMDHENMFWYRQDPGLGLRLIYFSYDVKMKEKGDIPEGYSVSREKKERFSLILESASTNQTSMYLCASSSLTGTSTDTQYFGPGTRLTVL.

The chain uses TRBV7-2 and TRBJ2-2; a weak D match, TRBD1 (7 bases). CDR1 SGHTA and CDR2 FQGNSA come from the germline V gene. The CDR3 has 15 amino acids. Trimming took off 5 bases at V and 4 bases at J, with 14 bases between the two ends. The CDR3: CASSRSGGSTGELFF. The CDR3 DNA sequence: TGTGCCAGCAGCCGCTCAGGGGGGAGCACCGGGGAGCTGTTTTTT.